The next 30 T cell receptor beta chains were all read from a single sample in a study of T cell responses to AZD1222 COVID-19 vaccine (dated by TCRdb to the early 2020s). Reading the label with the study, this specimen's time point is: about 28 days (+/-7) after the second vaccine dose. The library relied on the immunoSEQ multiplex PCR assay. The table comes from immuneACCESS by way of TCRdb, which keeps in-frame sequences with V and J called. Part of the clones is missing from these tables; in studies checked, under half for an unresolved V gene and the rest for unknown reasons. The sample table contains 75,000 to 90,000 clones; only one count was recorded for approximately 83% of them. The top ten clonotypes cover around 3.6% of the sample. This material consisted of peripheral blood, taken 28 days after the second AZD1222 dose. These receptors all stem from an adult who received the AZD1222 COVID-19 vaccine.

This clone was recorded once. The rearrangement links TRBV4-1 to TRBJ1-5; D unresolved. The CDR3 consists of 16 residues. Deletions cut 4 bases from V and 2 bases from J, with 15 bases between. Germline-derived CDR1 and CDR2 are MGHRA and YSYEKL. CDR3 sequence: CASSPSASRGNQPQHF. CDR3 sequence (DNA): TGCGCCAGCAGCCCCAGCGCCAGTAGGGGCAATCAGCCCCAGCATTTT.

The chain links TRBV24-1 to TRBJ1-6, with D maybe TRBD1 (5 bases). Germline CDR1 and CDR2: KGHDR and SFDVKD. The CDR3 sequence is 13 residues long. Deletions cut 7 bases from V and 8 bases from J, with 11 bases between. The CDR3 spells CATSGAAHSPLHF. Written as DNA, the CDR3 is TGTGCCACCAGCGGGGCAGCGCATTCACCCCTCCACTTT.

The gene calls are TRBV2 and TRBJ2-1; 8 bases fit TRBD1. This CDR3 is 13 amino acids long. Germline V lookup: CDR1 SNHLY, CDR2 FYNNEI. V was pared by 5 bases and J by 5 bases, with 2 bases of the junction left unmatched. This CDR3 is CASSPGQDNEQFF. CDR3 nucleotides: TGTGCCAGCAGTCCGGGACAGGACAATGAGCAGTTCTTC.

The rearrangement uses TRBV28 and TRBJ1-1; no reliable D call. Trimming took off 7 bases at V and 2 bases at J, with 20 bases between the two ends. From germline, CDR1 is MDHEN and CDR2 SYDVKM. This CDR3 contains 16 residues. The CDR3 sequence: CASILSRPLANTEAFF. CDR3 nucleotides: TGTGCCAGCATCCTAAGTAGGCCCCTCGCCAACACTGAAGCTTTCTTT.

The chain links TRBV7-6 to TRBJ2-7; either TRBD1 or TRBD2 may fit D (5 bases each). Germline V lookup: CDR1 SGHVS, CDR2 FNYEAQ. This CDR3 has 16 residues. V lost 3 bases to trimming and J lost 3 bases, with 18 bases between them. The CDR3 DNA sequence: TGTGCCAGCAGCTTTAAGGCCGGGACGAGAATCTACGAGCAGTACTTC. Protein: CASSFKAGTRIYEQYF.

The count of this clone is one. The chain combines TRBV24-1 with TRBJ2-1, with D perhaps TRBD1 (6 bases). Trimming pared 7 bases from V and 8 bases from J, leaving 20 bases between. The CDR3 loop spans 15 amino acids. The germline V gene encodes CDR1 KGHDR and CDR2 SFDVKD. The CDR3 DNA is TGTGCCACCAGGAGGGCAGGGGCCCCTGTGGATGAGCAGTTCTTC. This encodes CATRRAGAPVDEQFF.

The chain couples TRBV19 to TRBJ1-1; TRBD1 is a possible D gene (6 bases). V lost 5 bases and J lost 0, with 13 bases in between. Germline assignment: CDR1 LNHDA and CDR2 SQIVND (reference sequence). CDR3 size: 15 residues. The CDR3 is CASSVSQGMNTEAFF. CDR3 bases: TGTGCCAGTAGTGTATCACAGGGAATGAACACTGAAGCTTTCTTT.

V and J are TRBV7-2 and TRBJ1-1; TRBD1 matches 8 bases. Germline V CDR1 and CDR2: SGHTA, FQGNSA. V lost 2 bases, J lost 5 bases, and 7 bases stayed unmatched. The CDR3 consists of 15 residues. DNA of the CDR3: TGTGCCAGCAGCTTACATAGGACAGGGCCGACTGAAGCTTTCTTT. Translated: CASSLHRTGPTEAFF.

Here the CDR3 reads CASSPGTASTDTQYF. In DNA form, the CDR3 reads TGTGCCAGCAGCCCGGGGACGGCTAGCACAGATACGCAGTATTTT. The genes are TRBV5-5 and TRBJ2-3; D is perhaps TRBD1 or TRBD2 (5 bases each). Germline assignment: CDR1 SGHKS and CDR2 YYEKEE (reference sequence). The CDR3 is 15 residues long. V was cut by 4 bases and J by 0 bases, with 12 bases left in between.

The J gene is TRBJ2-2, the V gene TRBV7-8, with 7 bases fitting TRBD1. The CDR3 is made up of 16 amino acids. Germline V lookup: CDR1 SGHVS, CDR2 FQNEAQ. Unmatched junction bases numbered 6, after V lost 1 base and J lost 4 bases. The DNA of the CDR3 is TGTGCCAGCAGCTTAGAGAGGGGGCTAATCACCGGGGAGCTGTTTTTT. Translated, it gives CASSLERGLITGELFF. The full variable domain, rest sourced from reference TRBV7-8 and TRBJ2-2, is GAGVSQSPRYKVAKRGQDVALRCDPISGHVSLFWYQQALGQGPEFLTYFQNEAQLDKSGLPSDRFFAERPEGSVSTLKIQRTQQEDSAVYLCASSLERGLITGELFFGEGSRLTVL.

The rearrangement joins TRBV5-4 to TRBJ1-1; 7 positions agree with TRBD1. This CDR3 contains 13 residues. The germline CDR1 and CDR2 sequences are SGHNT and YYREEE (reference sequence). The junction had 1 base not matched to a gene; V was cut back by 2 bases and J by 3 bases. The CDR3 DNA reads as TGTGCCAGCAGCTTCGGACAGGACACTGAAGCTTTCTTT. Translating it yields CASSFGQDTEAFF. The variable domain in full, with the rest retrieved from reference TRBV5-4 and TRBJ1-1, is ETGVTQSPTHLIKTRGQQVTLRCSSQSGHNTVSWYQQALGQGPQFIFQYYREEENGRGNFPPRFSGLQFPNYSSELNVNALELDDSALYLCASSFGQDTEAFFGQGTRLTVV.

The chain employs TRBV27 and TRBJ1-5; no reliable D call. CDR1 MNHEY and CDR2 SMNVEV come from the germline V gene (reference sequence). V was clipped by 5 bases and J by 1 base, with 9 bases between them. The CDR3 is made up of 14 amino acids. The CDR3 region is CASSPLVSNQPQHF. CDR3 sequence (DNA): TGTGCCAGCAGTCCCCTGGTGAGCAATCAGCCCCAGCATTTT.

This sequence joins TRBV28 and TRBJ1-6; D unresolved. V lost 3 bases and J lost 5, with 11 bases in between. CDR3 length: 15 residues. The germline CDR1 and CDR2 sequences are MDHEN and SYDVKM. CDR3 nucleotides: TGTGCCAGCAGTTTTGGACTGGAAAATAATTCACCCCTCCACTTT. This gives the protein CASSFGLENNSPLHF. Complete variable domain (other parts from reference TRBV28 and TRBJ1-6): DVKVTQSSRYLVKRTGEKVFLECVQDMDHENMFWYRQDPGLGLRLIYFSYDVKMKEKGDIPEGYSVSREKKERFSLILESASTNQTSMYLCASSFGLENNSPLHFGNGTRLTVT.

The chain has TRBV28 and TRBJ1-2; tentative D call: TRBD1 (5 bases). Germline V gene sequence: CDR1 MDHEN, CDR2 SYDVKM. V lost 7 bases and J lost 2, with 17 bases in between. The CDR3 is made up of 15 amino acids. The CDR3 sequence: CASTSGVRVNYGYTF. DNA of the CDR3: TGTGCCAGCACCTCTGGAGTCAGGGTAAACTATGGCTACACCTTC.

A few counts support this clone. The rearrangement uses TRBV14 and TRBJ1-2; 9 bases line up with TRBD1. This CDR3 region has 16 residues. V shed 1 base, J shed 3 bases, and the junction held 6 bases outside the gene matches. CDR1 and CDR2 (germline): SGHDN, FVKESK. CDR3 loop: CASSQVGQGIDYGYTF. The CDR3 nucleotides are TGTGCCAGCAGCCAAGTCGGACAGGGGATTGACTATGGCTACACCTTC.

The genes are TRBV19 and TRBJ2-3; 9 nucleotides match TRBD2. CDR1 and CDR2 (germline): LNHDA, SQIVND (reference sequence). V gave up 3 bases and J gave up 2 bases; unmatched junction bases: 12. The CDR3 runs 18 residues. The CDR3 sequence: CASSIGLRLAETTDTQYF. CDR3 nucleotides: TGTGCCAGTAGTATCGGGCTCCGACTAGCGGAGACCACAGATACGCAGTATTTT.

The sample holds one count of this clone. The CDR3 DNA reads TGTGCCAGCAGTCCCCCGGGGATTATAGCGGGGGAAAGCACAGATACGCAGTATTTT. The encoded protein is CASSPPGIIAGESTDTQYF. This rearrangement joins TRBV27 to TRBJ2-3; TRBD2 agrees at 9 bases. With 5 bases clipped from V and 0 bases from J, the junction kept 15 bases outside the gene matches. The length of the CDR3 is 19 residues. Germline CDR1 MNHEY, CDR2 SMNVEV (reference sequence).

This chain uses TRBV6-5 with TRBJ2-7; 9 nucleotides match TRBD1. After removal of 5 bases from V and 4 bases from J, the junction contained 6 bases not matched to a gene. Germline V gene lookup returns CDR1 MNHEY and CDR2 SVGAGI. This CDR3 region has 14 residues. The CDR3 loop is CASSPTGGGYEQYF. CDR3 DNA sequence: TGTGCCAGCAGTCCCACAGGGGGCGGGTACGAGCAGTACTTC.

In this sample, this clone turned up once. The chain has TRBV7-2 and TRBJ1-6; TRBD1 matches 10 bases. CDR1 is SGHTA and CDR2 is FQGNSA in the germline V gene. The CDR3 extends over 19 amino acids. With 4 bases clipped from V and 6 bases from J, the junction kept 15 bases outside the gene matches. Here the CDR3 DNA reads TGTGCCAGCAGCTCTTACGGGGACAGGGGATCATTGGGTAATTCACCCCTCCACTTT. Protein sequence: CASSSYGDRGSLGNSPLHF.

This sequence joins TRBV5-6 and TRBJ2-1; weak D call: TRBD1 (6 bases). Trimming left V 5 bases short and J 14 bases short, with 23 bases between. CDR3 length: 14 residues. CDR1 is SGHDT and CDR2 is YYEEEE in the germline V gene. This CDR3 is CASSGQFTMSNKFF. The CDR3, as DNA: TGTGCCAGCAGTGGACAGTTTACAATGAGCAACAAGTTCTTC.

The chain combines TRBV24-1 with TRBJ2-2; possibly TRBD2 for D (6 bases). The V gene's germline CDR1 is KGHDR and CDR2 SFDVKD. This CDR3 spans 15 amino acids. V lost 3 bases to trimming and J lost 10 bases, with 17 bases between them. The CDR3 protein is CATSDPRDSRKELFF. In DNA, the CDR3 is TGTGCCACCAGTGATCCCCGGGACTCCCGGAAGGAGCTGTTTTTT.

The V gene is TRBV19, the J gene TRBJ1-2; the D is unclear. The germline CDR1 and CDR2 sequences are LNHDA and SQIVND (reference sequence). CDR3 length: 13 residues. Trimming stripped 6 bases from V and 2 bases from J, with 10 bases between. The chain's CDR3 is CASRRGRNYGYTF. Written as DNA, the CDR3 is TGTGCCAGTAGGCGCGGACGGAACTATGGCTACACCTTC.

This chain joins TRBV6-5 and TRBJ1-6; the D is unclear. Germline V gene sequence: CDR1 MNHEY, CDR2 SVGAGI. Deletions cut 6 bases from V and 8 bases from J, with 17 bases between. The CDR3 runs to 15 residues. CDR3 loop: CASRQLVMVDSPLHF. CDR3 DNA: TGTGCCAGCAGGCAACTGGTGATGGTAGATTCACCCCTCCACTTT.

The chain joins TRBV11-2 to TRBJ2-3, with D perhaps TRBD1 or TRBD2 (5 bases each). CDR3 length equals 14 residues. Germline CDR1 SGHAT, CDR2 FQNNGV. V lost 3 bases and J lost 7, with 14 bases in between. DNA for the CDR3: TGTGCCAGCAGCTTTCGACGGGGCGGAAATACGCAGTATTTT. Translated, it gives CASSFRRGGNTQYF.

The chain has TRBV9 and TRBJ1-5; no clear D gene. V was trimmed by 1 base and J by 7 bases, leaving 6 bases between them. The CDR3 consists of 12 residues. Germline values: CDR1 SGDLS, CDR2 YYNGEE. The CDR3 coding sequence is TGTGCCAGCAGCGTATATCGCCAGCCCCAGCATTTT. This gives the protein CASSVYRQPQHF.

The J gene is TRBJ2-1, the V gene TRBV3-1 (or the pseudogene TRBV3-2), with 7 nucleotides matching TRBD1. This CDR3 region has 16 residues. Looked up from germline, CDR1 is LGHDT and CDR2 is YNNKEL (reference sequence). The V segment lost 2 bases and the J segment 4 bases; nucleotides outside the gene matches: 8. The CDR3 DNA is TGTGCCAGCAGCCAACAGGGGACAGTGGGTTACAATGAGCAGTTCTTC. It is translated as CASSQQGTVGYNEQFF.

The CDR3 region is CASTQQGYEQYF. The CDR3 nucleotides read TGTGCCAGCACCCAACAGGGCTACGAGCAGTACTTC. The chain recombines TRBV7-9 with TRBJ2-7; D is perhaps TRBD1 (6 bases). Germline V CDR1 and CDR2: SEHNR, FQNEAQ (reference sequence). The CDR3 is 12 residues long. V lost 7 bases and J lost 3, with 10 bases in between. Filled out from reference TRBV7-9 and TRBJ2-7, the complete variable domain reads DTGVSQNPRHKITKRGQNVTFRCDPISEHNRLYWYRQTLGQGPEFLTYFQNEAQLEKSRLLSDRFSAERPKGSFSTLEIQRTEQGDSAMYLCASTQQGYEQYFGPGTRLTVT.

The V gene is TRBV19, the J gene TRBJ2-1; 8 positions match TRBD2. The CDR3 is 15 amino acids. Unmatched junction bases numbered 4, after V lost 2 bases and J lost 4 bases. Germline values: CDR1 LNHDA, CDR2 SQIVND (reference sequence). The CDR3 DNA reads as TGTGCCAGTAGTATATCCCCGGGAGGGTACAATGAGCAGTTCTTC. Residues: CASSISPGGYNEQFF. Full variable domain (remainder filled in from reference TRBV19 and TRBJ2-1): DGGITQSPKYLFRKEGQNVTLSCEQNLNHDAMYWYRQDPGQGLRLIYYSQIVNDFQKGDIAEGYSVSREKKESFPLTVTSAQKNPTAFYLCASSISPGGYNEQFFGPGTRLTVL.

This sequence joins TRBV7-6 and TRBJ2-2, with 7 positions matching TRBD2. The V and J ends lost 6 bases and 6 bases, in that order; junction bases with no gene match: 16. The CDR3 length is 17 residues. Germline CDR1 reads SGHVS; CDR2 reads FNYEAQ. The DNA for the CDR3 is TGTGCCAGCAGTCCTATTCCCCGGACTAGTTCGCCCGGGGAGCTGTTTTTT. This sequence encodes CASSPIPRTSSPGELFF. Using reference TRBV7-6 and TRBJ2-2 for the parts outside the CDR3, the full variable domain is GAGVSQSPRYKVTKRGQDVALRCDPISGHVSLYWYRQALGQGPEFLTYFNYEAQQDKSGLPNDRFSAERPEGSISTLTIQRTEQRDSAMYRCASSPIPRTSSPGELFFGEGSRLTVL.

The rearrangement links TRBV19 to TRBJ2-7; maybe TRBD1 (5 bases). The germline V gene encodes CDR1 LNHDA and CDR2 SQIVND (reference sequence). The CDR3 totals 13 residues. The germline V and J ends were trimmed by 7 bases and 5 bases, with 15 bases remaining between them. The CDR3 loop is CASMGQNGDEQYF. CDR3 bases: TGTGCCAGTATGGGGCAGAACGGCGACGAGCAGTACTTC.